These T cell receptor beta chains were read from a single sample in a study of cytomegalovirus exposure and HLA in healthy donors. Here immunoSEQ multiplex PCR was the method, and the copy in TCRdb shows in-frame clones only, minus some. This repertoire shows approximately 78,000 clones, 66% found once; its top ten account for approximately 21%. Sequencing used PBMCs. Source of these receptors: a man aged 40-49 years in good health and CMV-seropositive. CDR3s include the opening cysteine and the closing phenylalanine or tryptophan. A D gene is named only where the DNA matches it firmly. Expanded clones get a size class; other rows say once, few or many, or leave the size out.

.	.	TRBV7-9	TRBJ2-2	CASSPTVLTGELFF	TGTGCCAGCAGCCCGACAGTACTCACCGGGGAGCTGTTTTTT
.	.	TRBV18	TRBJ1-1	CASSPPLGGETEAFF	TGTGCCAGCTCACCACCGCTCGGGGGGGAAACTGAAGCTTTCTTT
.	.	TRBV5-4	TRBJ2-7	CASSLEAGPYEQYF	TGTGCCAGCAGCTTAGAGGCGGGTCCGTACGAGCAGTACTTC
TRBD2	.	TRBV10-3	TRBJ2-3	CAIRETSGGAKDTQYF	TGTGCCATCAGGGAGACTAGCGGGGGGGCGAAAGATACGCAGTATTTT
.	.	TRBV6-1	TRBJ1-2	CASSGYGQSAAGDGYTF	TGTGCCAGCAGTGGTTACGGACAGAGCGCGGCGGGGGATGGCTACACCTTC
.	.	TRBV5-8	TRBJ2-2	CASSLGTTPAANTGELFF	TGTGCCAGCAGCTTGGGGACAACCCCCGCTGCGAACACCGGGGAGCTGTTTTTT
.	few	TRBV19	TRBJ2-3	CASSIAGGTDTQYF	TGTGCCAGTAGTATAGCGGGAGGCACAGATACGCAGTATTTT
.	few	TRBV5-1	TRBJ1-4	CASSLGSISVEKLFF	TGCGCCAGCAGCTTGGGTTCTATTTCGGTTGAGAAACTGTTTTTT
.	.	TRBV6-4	TRBJ2-1	CASSEGVSYNEQFF	TGTGCCAGCAGTGAAGGGGTCTCCTACAATGAGCAGTTCTTC
TRBD1	.	TRBV14	TRBJ1-2	CASSPTGGARWDYGYTF	TGTGCCAGCAGCCCAACAGGGGGTGCCCGTTGGGACTATGGCTACACCTTC
.	.	TRBV9	TRBJ1-1	CASSANRAVGNTEAFF	TGTGCCAGCAGCGCCAACAGGGCCGTGGGGAACACTGAAGCTTTCTTT
TRBD1	.	TRBV6-5	TRBJ2-2	CASSYRDRVTGELFF	TGTGCCAGCAGTTATCGGGACAGAGTGACCGGGGAGCTGTTTTTT
TRBD1	few	TRBV6-6	TRBJ1-5	CASSYSGTVDQPQHF	TGTGCCAGCAGTTACTCGGGGACAGTTGATCAGCCCCAGCATTTT
TRBD1	few	TRBV5-1	TRBJ2-3	CASSFIGQGVNTQYF	TGCGCCAGCAGCTTTATAGGACAGGGGGTGAATACGCAGTATTTT
TRBD1	once	TRBV30	TRBJ1-1	CAWSVRTGNIGIEAFF	TGTGCCTGGAGTGTACGGACAGGGAATATTGGGATTGAAGCTTTCTTT
.	.	TRBV9	TRBJ1-1	CASSVAGNTEAFF	TGTGCCAGCAGCGTAGCCGGGAACACTGAAGCTTTCTTT
.	.	TRBV7-6	TRBJ1-1	CASSSTGNTEAFF	TGTGCCAGCAGTTCGACAGGGAACACTGAAGCTTTCTTT
.	.	TRBV30	TRBJ1-2	CAWSGGGGSYGYTF	TGTGCCTGGAGTGGGGGCGGGGGCAGCTATGGCTACACCTTC
.	.	TRBV5-4	TRBJ1-4	CASSPEESSEKLFF	TGTGCCAGCAGCCCGGAGGAGTCGAGTGAAAAACTGTTTTTT
.	.	TRBV28	TRBJ1-5	CASSDPRSGRGQPQHF	TGTGCCAGCAGCGATCCCCGGTCAGGACGGGGTCAGCCCCAGCATTTT
.	few	TRBV19	TRBJ2-7	CASSKTTGGRNEQYF	TGTGCCAGTAGTAAGACGACAGGAGGTAGGAACGAGCAGTACTTC
.	once	TRBV6-5	TRBJ1-2	CASSLDAGADYGYTF	TGTGCCAGCAGTTTGGACGCAGGGGCTGACTATGGCTACACCTTC
TRBD1	once	TRBV2	TRBJ1-2	CASRGQGGSYTF	TGTGCCAGCAGAGGACAGGGAGGGAGCTACACCTTC
TRBD1	.	TRBV7-2	TRBJ1-2	CASSPSGQGDDGYTF	TGTGCCAGCAGCCCCTCGGGACAGGGGGATGATGGCTACACCTTC
TRBD1	few	TRBV5-1	TRBJ1-2	CASSEGTGLYYGYTF	TGCGCCAGCAGTGAGGGGACAGGGCTTTACTATGGCTACACCTTC
.	.	TRBV7-2	TRBJ1-4	CASSLASPQGGEKLFF	TGTGCCAGCAGCTTAGCATCTCCCCAGGGTGGGGAAAAACTGTTTTTT
.	.	TRBV14	TRBJ2-5	CASSQVWGETQYF	TGTGCCAGCAGCCAAGTTTGGGGCGAGACCCAGTACTTC